These 30 T cell receptor beta chains came from one sample sequenced in a study of monozygotic twins with inflammatory bowel disease (dated by TCRdb to 2018 to 2020). The method behind the library was 5' RACE. The listed sequencing device is Illumina HiSeq 2500. TCRdb reprocessed the reads and assigns one entry to each CDR3 protein sequence, leaving out DNA. The sample's own table lists around 140,000 distinct CDR3 sequences. The ten largest clones represent about 1.2% of the sample. Sequencing input: blood. The receptors here all came from a human donor with ulcerative colitis or Crohn's disease, or a healthy co-twin of an affected twin (not recorded which).

The rearrangement links TRBV2 to TRBJ2-1; as DNA is missing, the TRBD1 call by TCRdb cannot be tested. The CDR3 loop spans 16 amino acids. Germline values: CDR1 SNHLY, CDR2 FYNNEI. The CDR3 sequence is CASRRGGRIGLSEQFF.

The chain combines TRBV28 with TRBJ2-7; TCRdb returns TRBD2, unconfirmable since there is no DNA. The CDR3 is 17 amino acids. Germline V gene lookup returns CDR1 MDHEN and CDR2 SYDVKM. Here the CDR3 reads CASSSPYSGRASVEQYF.

V and J are TRBV7-8 and TRBJ1-5. Germline V lookup: CDR1 SGHVS, CDR2 FQNEAQ. CDR3 size: 15 residues. CDR3 sequence: CASSLAETAGQPQHF.

This clonotype shows up as medium-sized by frequency. This chain uses TRBV5-1 with TRBJ2-1; lacking DNA, the TRBD2 call made by TCRdb goes unchecked. The CDR3 is 18 residues long. The germline V gene has CDR1 SGHRS and CDR2 YFSETQ. This chain's CDR3 is CASSSGEAGLTPYNEQFF. Filled out from reference TRBV5-1 and TRBJ2-1, the complete variable domain reads KAGVTQTPRYLIKTRGQQVTLSCSPISGHRSVSWYQQTPGQGLQFLFEYFSETQRNKGNFPGRFSGRQFSNSRSEMNVSTLELGDSALYLCASSSGEAGLTPYNEQFFGPGTRLTVL.

The chain has TRBV27 and TRBJ2-1; TCRdb names TRBD1, which stays unverified in the absence of DNA. This CDR3 is 15 amino acids long. Germline V CDR1 and CDR2: MNHEY, SMNVEV (reference sequence). The CDR3 protein is CASSFGLAGAPEQFF.

V gene TRBV29-1 combines with J gene TRBJ2-3. The length of the CDR3 is 11 residues. The germline V gene has CDR1 SQVTM and CDR2 ANQGSEA. This CDR3 reads CSGTWGDTQYF.

This chain links TRBV4-1 with TRBJ1-2; TCRdb's D call, TRBD1, is unchecked because there is no DNA. CDR3 size: 13 residues. Germline V gene data show CDR1 as MGHRA and CDR2 as YSYEKL. The CDR3 protein is CASSQGQNYGYTF.

CDR3 loop: CASSFSPLPAEAFF. This rearrangement joins TRBV12-3 or TRBV12-4 to TRBJ1-1. CDR3 length: 14 amino acids.

The rearrangement links TRBV7-2 to TRBJ2-7. Germline CDR1 is SGHTA and CDR2 is FQGNSA. The CDR3 is 12 residues long. The chain's CDR3 is CASSLEFYEQYF.

This sequence joins TRBV20-1 and TRBJ2-7; TCRdb names TRBD2, which stays unverified in the absence of DNA. CDR1 is DFQATT, CDR2 SNEGSKA, per germline (reference sequence). The CDR3 is 15 amino acids. The CDR3 loop reads CSAGTSGRGSYEQYF.

V gene TRBV15 combines with J gene TRBJ2-1; the D gene TCRdb calls, TRBD2, cannot be checked with no DNA. This CDR3 has 16 residues. Germline lookup yields CDR1 LNHNV and CDR2 YYDKDF (reference sequence). The CDR3 loop reads CATSRDRRVKYNEQFF. Variable domain in full (rest from reference TRBV15 and TRBJ2-1): DAMVIQNPRYQVTQFGKPVTLSCSQTLNHNVMYWYQQKSSQAPKLLFHYYDKDFNNEADTPDNFQSRRPNTSFCFLDIRSPGLGDTAMYLCATSRDRRVKYNEQFFGPGTRLTVL.

The rearrangement uses TRBV10-3 and TRBJ2-1; TCRdb designates TRBD2, a call that cannot be tested without DNA. The CDR3 consists of 14 residues. Germline V gene data show CDR1 as ENHRY and CDR2 as SYGVKD. The CDR3 loop reads CAISGPSGHNEQFF.

The J gene is TRBJ2-7, the V gene TRBV5-1; TCRdb names TRBD1, which stays unverified in the absence of DNA. The germline gives CDR1 SGHRS, CDR2 YFSETQ. The CDR3 contains 14 residues. The CDR3 region is CASSLNRGSDEQYF.

The chain couples TRBV19 to TRBJ1-3; TCRdb selects TRBD1, and the lack of DNA leaves this call unchecked. In germline, CDR1 is LNHDA, CDR2 SQIVND (reference sequence). The CDR3 extends over 14 amino acids. CDR3: CASSPVRSGNTIYF.

The chain couples TRBV7-2 to TRBJ1-5. Per germline, CDR1 SGHTA and CDR2 FQGNSA. The CDR3 loop spans 12 amino acids. The CDR3: CASSQTGQPQHF.

This chain uses TRBV6-1 with TRBJ1-1; TCRdb lists TRBD1, though no DNA is available to test this call. Germline V gene data show CDR1 as MNHNS and CDR2 as SASEGT. The CDR3 has 15 amino acids. This CDR3 reads CASTPSLGGGTEAFF.

CDR3 residues: CASSYVRVSTDTQYF. V usage is TRBV6-5 and J usage is TRBJ2-3; without DNA, the TCRdb call of TRBD1 cannot be checked. The CDR3 loop spans 15 amino acids. From germline, CDR1 is MNHEY and CDR2 SVGAGI.

This chain joins TRBV5-1 and TRBJ1-1; TCRdb's D call of TRBD1 is untestable without DNA. Germline assignment: CDR1 SGHRS and CDR2 YFSETQ. The CDR3 extends over 15 amino acids. This CDR3 is CASSYPRTGETEAFF.

The genes are TRBV5-1 and TRBJ2-3; the TRBD2 assignment by TCRdb is unverifiable without DNA. Germline lookup yields CDR1 SGHRS and CDR2 YFSETQ. This CDR3 contains 16 residues. CDR3 sequence: CASSLEGQVYTDTQYF.

The chain recombines TRBV15 with TRBJ2-1; there is no DNA to check the TCRdb D call of TRBD2. CDR1 and CDR2 (germline): LNHNV, YYDKDF (reference sequence). The CDR3 has 17 residues. CDR3 region: CATSGQLDLAGGGEQFF.

The chain uses TRBV27 and TRBJ2-5. Germline assignment: CDR1 MNHEY and CDR2 SMNVEV (reference sequence). The CDR3 has 13 residues. The CDR3 loop is CASSLKGRETQYF.

V usage is TRBV13 and J usage is TRBJ2-7; the TRBD2 assignment by TCRdb is unverifiable without DNA. Germline lookup yields CDR1 PRHDT and CDR2 FYEKMQ (reference sequence). The CDR3 covers 16 residues. The CDR3 sequence: CASSSGGLAGEGGQYF.

The chain couples TRBV6-6 to TRBJ1-2. Germline lookup yields CDR1 MNHNY and CDR2 SVGAGI (reference sequence). CDR3 length: 14 residues. CDR3: CASSYSTGPSGYTF.

V and J are TRBV29-1 and TRBJ2-5; the TCRdb D gene call, TRBD1, has no DNA to confirm it. Germline V gene sequence: CDR1 SQVTM, CDR2 ANQGSEA. This CDR3 has 13 residues. The CDR3 protein is CSVGDRVPETQYF.

The genes are TRBV28 and TRBJ2-7; no DNA is available, so the TRBD2 call from TCRdb remains unchecked. From germline, CDR1 is MDHEN and CDR2 SYDVKM. CDR3 length equals 16 residues. The CDR3 sequence is CASSAPGTTISYEQYF.

The chain combines TRBV5-1 with TRBJ2-5; TCRdb indicates TRBD2, and absent DNA this call remains unverified. Looked up from germline, CDR1 is SGHRS and CDR2 is YFSETQ. The CDR3 is 14 amino acids. The CDR3 sequence: CASSLGEAQETQYF.

This chain uses TRBV20-1 with TRBJ2-5; without DNA, the TCRdb call of TRBD2 cannot be checked. The length of the CDR3 is 14 residues. CDR1 is DFQATT, CDR2 SNEGSKA, per germline (reference sequence). The CDR3 region is CSARVAKRVETQYF.

This sequence joins TRBV18 and TRBJ2-6; the D call of TRBD1 rests on TCRdb alone, since no DNA is present to check it. The CDR3 spans 18 residues. Germline CDR1 and CDR2: KGHSH and LQKENI. The CDR3 loop reads CASSPLRQGNAGANVLTF.

V gene TRBV10-3 combines with J gene TRBJ2-3; checking the TCRdb D call of TRBD1 is not possible without DNA. The CDR3 totals 13 residues. Germline-derived CDR1 and CDR2 are ENHRY and SYGVKD. CDR3 sequence reads: CAISDRDPATQYF.

The gene calls are TRBV6-1 and TRBJ2-5. The CDR3 loop spans 14 amino acids. Germline V lookup: CDR1 MNHNS, CDR2 SASEGT. The CDR3 loop is CASSETRVWETQYF.